A selection of T cell receptor beta chains follows, all from one sample in a study of response to subunit inactivated influenza vaccine. TCRdb fed the RT-PCR reads into MiXCR, producing one record per CDR3 protein. The data hold a few hundred thousand distinct CDR3 sequences, with 12% to 15% observed a single time. This specimen consisted of PBMCs from blood, obtained roughly 12 days after vaccination. Every receptor here comes from a middle-aged man who received an inactivated influenza vaccine. Each CDR3 is given with its conserved first and last residue. The D gene is left open where the match is weak. Rows may omit the clone size; those that give it use once, few, many or a size class.

TRBJ2-6	.	TRBV11-2	.	CASSKEGHSLSGANVLTF	TGTGCCAGCAGCAAAGAGGGGCACAGCCTCTCTGGGGCCAACGTCCTGACTTTC
TRBJ2-4	TRBD2	TRBV3-1	few	CASSQGPGGRNIQYF	TGTGCCAGCAGCCAAGGACCGGGGGGACGGAACATTCAGTACTTC
TRBJ1-6	.	TRBV6-5	.	CASGIRGPPLHF	TGTGCCAGCGGTATTCGGGGGCCACCCCTCCACTTT
TRBJ2-7	.	TRBV6-7	.	CASSYPIFRGAREQYF	TGTGCCAGCAGTTACCCTATCTTCCGCGGCGCAAGGGAGCAGTACTTC
TRBJ2-7	.	TRBV12-3/TRBV12-4	few	CASTLGRRGTEQYF	TGTGCCAGCACCCTGGGGCGCAGGGGTACCGAGCAGTACTTC
TRBJ2-1	TRBD2	TRBV5-1	.	CASSLTGTSNEQFF	TGCGCCAGCAGCTTGACCGGGACTAGCAATGAGCAGTTCTTC
TRBJ2-5	TRBD2	TRBV9	.	CASSVEGTSVETQYF	TGTGCCAGCAGCGTAGAAGGGACTAGCGTTGAGACCCAGTACTTC
TRBJ2-5	.	TRBV29-1	.	CSVSPGETQYF	TGCAGCGTTTCACCGGGAGAGACCCAGTACTTC
TRBJ2-7	TRBD1	TRBV30	.	CAWSNRGYEQYF	TGTGCCTGGAGTAACAGGGGATACGAGCAGTACTTC
TRBJ2-1	TRBD2	TRBV29-1	many	CSVATSGSYEQFF	TGCAGCGTTGCCACTAGCGGGAGCTATGAGCAGTTCTTC
TRBJ1-1	.	TRBV19	few	CASEGHHRTEAFF	TGTGCCAGCGAGGGTCACCACCGCACTGAAGCTTTCTTT
TRBJ2-5	.	TRBV5-6	many	CASSFKVGETQYF	TGTGCCAGCAGCTTTAAGGTAGGAGAGACCCAGTACTTC
TRBJ1-5	.	TRBV5-1	.	CASMEGPNQPQHF	TGCGCCAGCATGGAGGGCCCTAATCAGCCCCAGCATTTT
TRBJ2-7	.	TRBV3-1	few	CASSPYFPPKPGRELYF	TGTGCCAGCAGCCCCTATTTCCCCCCCAAACCGGGACGAGAGTTGTACTTC
TRBJ2-1	.	TRBV24-1	few	CATSGSRSFYNEQFF	TGTGCCACCAGTGGTTCCAGGTCCTTCTACAATGAGCAGTTCTTC
TRBJ1-3	TRBD1	TRBV29-1	few	CSVGTGGNTIYF	TGCAGCGTTGGGACAGGGGGCAACACCATATATTTT
TRBJ2-7	.	TRBV11-2	.	CASSLVTSSYEQYF	TGTGCCAGCAGCTTAGTCACTAGCTCCTACGAGCAGTACTTC
TRBJ2-1	.	TRBV20-1	few	CSARPQVDEQFF	TGCAGTGCTAGACCCCAGGTCGATGAGCAGTTCTTC
TRBJ2-2	.	TRBV21-1	few	CASSKVDKWYREAGELFF	TGTGCCAGCAGCAAAGTTGATAAATGGTACAGGGAGGCCGGGGAGCTGTTTTTT
TRBJ2-3	.	TRBV20-1	.	CSATGFSTDTQYF	TGCAGTGCTACGGGATTCAGCACAGATACGCAGTATTTT
TRBJ2-5	TRBD2	TRBV6-5	.	CASSYTHPWTSGSQETQYF	TGTGCCAGCAGTTATACCCACCCCTGGACTAGCGGAAGCCAAGAGACCCAGTACTTC
TRBJ2-5	TRBD2	TRBV20-1	few	CSARAPSGGQETQYF	TGCAGTGCTAGAGCCCCTAGCGGGGGACAAGAGACCCAGTACTTC
TRBJ2-3	TRBD2	TRBV20-1	many	CSARTVAGGDTQYF	TGCAGTGCTAGAACCGTAGCGGGAGGAGATACGCAGTATTTT
TRBJ2-7	.	TRBV2	.	CASMNSYEQYF	TGTGCCAGCATGAACAGCTACGAGCAGTACTTC
TRBJ2-3	.	TRBV28	.	CASSLSNSFTDTQYF	TGTGCCAGCAGTTTAAGCAACAGCTTCACAGATACGCAGTATTTT
TRBJ1-1	.	TRBV5-1	many	CASSFDRPNTEAFF	TGCGCCAGCAGCTTTGACAGGCCGAACACTGAAGCTTTCTTT
TRBJ2-7	TRBD1	TRBV25-1	few	CASSPPGQVNYEQYF	TGTGCCAGCAGTCCCCCGGGACAGGTGAACTACGAGCAGTACTTC
TRBJ2-1	TRBD1	TRBV25-1	many	CASSEITSGGPYNEQFF	TGTGCCAGCAGTGAAATTACATCAGGGGGCCCCTACAATGAGCAGTTCTTC
TRBJ2-3	TRBD1	TRBV20-1	.	CSASRGQNTDTQYF	TGCAGTGCTAGCCGGGGACAGAACACAGATACGCAGTATTTT
TRBJ2-1	TRBD1	TRBV29-1	many	CSVVGQTYNEQFF	TGCAGCGTTGTGGGACAGACCTACAATGAGCAGTTCTTC
TRBJ2-1	TRBD2	TRBV4-3	few	CASSPRWGGSYNEQFF	TGCGCCAGCAGCCCCCGGTGGGGGGGCTCCTACAATGAGCAGTTCTTC
TRBJ1-6	.	TRBV12-3/TRBV12-4	many	CASSWGDNSPLHF	TGTGCCAGCAGTTGGGGTGATAATTCACCCCTCCACTTT
TRBJ1-1	.	TRBV7-9	.	CASSPALADEAFF	TGTGCCAGCAGCCCGGCGCTGGCAGATGAAGCTTTCTTT
TRBJ2-5	TRBD2	TRBV6-1	few	CASSEGTSGMSPQETQYF	TGTGCCAGCAGTGAGGGGACTAGCGGAATGAGCCCCCAAGAGACCCAGTACTTC
TRBJ2-2	.	TRBV6-2/TRBV6-3	.	CASSRALNTGELFF	TGTGCCAGCTCAAGGGCCCTGAACACCGGGGAGCTGTTTTTT
TRBJ2-7	TRBD2	TRBV20-1	few	CSASPRAGGEQYF	TGCAGTGCTAGTCCTCGGGCGGGAGGCGAGCAGTACTTC
TRBJ1-1	.	TRBV12-3/TRBV12-4	few	CASIPRRGSTEAFF	TGTGCCAGTATTCCCCGGCGAGGGAGCACTGAAGCTTTCTTT
TRBJ1-2	.	TRBV4-3	.	CASSQMGTTGRYGYTF	TGCGCCAGCAGCCAAATGGGGACGACAGGCCGCTATGGCTACACCTTC
TRBJ2-7	TRBD1	TRBV28	.	CASKTGGPYEQYF	TGTGCCAGCAAAACAGGGGGCCCCTACGAGCAGTACTTC
TRBJ2-2	.	TRBV25-1	few	CASSESRVRTGELFF	TGTGCCAGCAGTGAAAGCCGGGTACGCACCGGGGAGCTGTTTTTT
TRBJ1-5	TRBD1	TRBV6-2/TRBV6-3	.	CASSRSTGAGNQPQHF	TGTGCCAGCAGCCGATCGACAGGGGCAGGCAATCAGCCCCAGCATTTT
TRBJ2-3	.	TRBV29-1	few	CSAGPFGTDTQYF	TGCAGCGCAGGACCTTTCGGCACAGATACGCAGTATTTT
TRBJ2-2	.	TRBV3-1	.	CASSLTTRAGELFF	TGTGCCAGCAGCCTAACTACAAGGGCCGGGGAGCTGTTTTTT